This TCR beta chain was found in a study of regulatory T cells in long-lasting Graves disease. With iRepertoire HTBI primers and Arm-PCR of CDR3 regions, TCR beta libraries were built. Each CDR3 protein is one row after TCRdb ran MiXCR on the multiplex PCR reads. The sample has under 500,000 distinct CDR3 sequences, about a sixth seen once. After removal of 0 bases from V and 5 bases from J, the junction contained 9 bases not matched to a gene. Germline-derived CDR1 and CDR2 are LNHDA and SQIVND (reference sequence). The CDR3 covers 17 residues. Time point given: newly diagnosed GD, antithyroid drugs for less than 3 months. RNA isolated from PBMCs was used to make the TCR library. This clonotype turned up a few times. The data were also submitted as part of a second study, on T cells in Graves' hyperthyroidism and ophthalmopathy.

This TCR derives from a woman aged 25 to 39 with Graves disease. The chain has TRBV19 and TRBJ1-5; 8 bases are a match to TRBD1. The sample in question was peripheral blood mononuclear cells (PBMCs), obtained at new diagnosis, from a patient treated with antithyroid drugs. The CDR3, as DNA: TGTGCCAGTAGTATAGACCCCCACAGGGGGGGGGATCAGCCCCAGCATTTT. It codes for CASSIDPHRGGDQPQHF.